The clone carrying this T cell receptor (beta chain) occurred many times. The V and J ends lost 4 bases and 1 base, in that order; junction bases with no gene match: 2. The CDR3 is 14 amino acids. Germline-derived CDR1 and CDR2 are ENHRY and SYGVKD. This specimen comes from a study of human T cells and chemical hapten exposure. Study-level background: The cohort included alopecia areata under or over 50% scalp, totalis and universalis. Small volume differences among pooled libraries mainly caused per-sample TCR yield variation.

Authors' data handling: Samples contained a median of roughly 93,000 TCRs, with a range of about 23,224 to 700,000. TCRdb recomputed calls from the RACE reads with MiXCR, one row per CDR3 protein. In this record, the V and J calls reflect TCRdb's handling and not the investigators' own analysis. The sample carries around 260,000 distinct CDR3 sequences, 7% to 10% recorded once. Time point of the sample: pre-sensitization, week 0. Treatment specified: therapeutic diphenylcyclopropenone sensitization with weekly scalp DPC. Alopecia patients deemed DPC-suitable, aged 18 to 70, excluding pregnancy. The sequenced sample was whole blood, obtained in connection with sensitization to the hapten diphenylcyclopropenone (DPC). The source of this sequence is a woman in her forties with alopecia areata. Some clones in this sample may be carry-over from other donors' samples. V gene TRBV10-3 combines with J gene TRBJ1-1, with 8 bases that match TRBD1. CDR3 residues: CAISGGTGNTEAFF. Written as DNA, the CDR3 is TGTGCCATCAGTGGGGGGACAGGGAACACTGAAGCTTTCTTT.